The rows below give T cell receptor beta chains drawn from one sample of a study of OX40 agonist ivuxolimab in advanced cancers. TCRdb's copy holds only in-frame clones and misses some; the assay was immunoSEQ multiplex PCR. The sample carries 90,000 to 100,000 clones, approximately 91% recorded once. The starting material was CD4+ or CD8+ T cells sorted from blood, obtained in a trial of the OX40 agonist ivuxolimab. The receptors here all came from an adult with an advanced solid tumor such as melanoma, head and neck, liver or kidney cancer. Each CDR3 is given with its conserved first and last residue. Fields, in order: J gene, clone size, V gene, D gene, CDR3 DNA, CDR3 protein. The D gene is left open where the match is weak. Not every row has a clone size; where given, it reads once, few, many or a size class.

J gene: TRBJ2-1; clone size: -; V gene: TRBV7-3; D gene: TRBD1; CDR3 DNA: TGTGCCAGCAGCCCAGGACAGGCCTACAATGAGCAGTTCTTC; CDR3 protein: CASSPGQAYNEQFF
J gene: TRBJ1-1; clone size: once; V gene: TRBV29-1; D gene: TRBD1; CDR3 DNA: TGCAGCGACCTGACAGGGGGAACTGAAGCTTTCTTT; CDR3 protein: CSDLTGGTEAFF
J gene: TRBJ2-5; clone size: -; V gene: TRBV18; D gene: TRBD1; CDR3 DNA: TGTGCCAGCTCAAGGACAGGGGGAGAGACCCAGTACTTC; CDR3 protein: CASSRTGGETQYF
J gene: TRBJ1-4; clone size: -; V gene: TRBV5-4; D gene: TRBD1; CDR3 DNA: TGTGCCAGCAGCCCCGACAGGGCCGAAAAACTGTTTTTT; CDR3 protein: CASSPDRAEKLFF
J gene: TRBJ2-3; clone size: -; V gene: TRBV29-1; D gene: TRBD2; CDR3 DNA: TGCAGCACCGGGGGGGGGAACACAGATACGCAGTATTTT; CDR3 protein: CSTGGGNTDTQYF
J gene: TRBJ2-2; clone size: -; V gene: TRBV19; D gene: -; CDR3 DNA: TGTGCCAGTATCCGGCCCCCGGGGGGCAGGGGGGCCGGGGAGCTGTTTTTT; CDR3 protein: CASIRPPGGRGAGELFF
J gene: TRBJ2-1; clone size: -; V gene: TRBV11-2; D gene: TRBD1; CDR3 DNA: TGTGCCAGCAGCGCAACCGGGACAGGGGCTAATGAGCAGTTCTTC; CDR3 protein: CASSATGTGANEQFF
J gene: TRBJ2-4; clone size: -; V gene: TRBV15; D gene: -; CDR3 DNA: TGTGCCACCAGCAGAGAGGGAGGAATAGACATTCAGTACTTC; CDR3 protein: CATSREGGIDIQYF
J gene: TRBJ2-3; clone size: -; V gene: TRBV7-2; D gene: -; CDR3 DNA: TGTGCCAGCAGCCCACTGAGCACAGATACGCAGTATTTT; CDR3 protein: CASSPLSTDTQYF
J gene: TRBJ1-5; clone size: -; V gene: TRBV9; D gene: -; CDR3 DNA: TGTGCCAGCAGCGTAGGTGGGACTTTCAATCAGCCCCAGCATTTT; CDR3 protein: CASSVGGTFNQPQHF
J gene: TRBJ1-2; clone size: -; V gene: TRBV20-1; D gene: -; CDR3 DNA: TGCAGTGCTAGAGCGGGTTACTACACCTTC; CDR3 protein: CSARAGYYTF
J gene: TRBJ1-2; clone size: -; V gene: TRBV5-1; D gene: -; CDR3 DNA: TGCGCCAGCAGCACCCTTACGGGGGCGGACGGCTACACCTTC; CDR3 protein: CASSTLTGADGYTF
J gene: TRBJ1-6; clone size: -; V gene: TRBV28; D gene: -; CDR3 DNA: TGTGCCAGCACCCCCGGAGGGGTACGATCACCCCTCCACTTT; CDR3 protein: CASTPGGVRSPLHF
J gene: TRBJ1-2; clone size: -; V gene: TRBV6-1; D gene: -; CDR3 DNA: TGTGCCAGCAACCCAGGCCCCAACTATGGCTACACCTTC; CDR3 protein: CASNPGPNYGYTF
J gene: TRBJ1-1; clone size: -; V gene: TRBV30; D gene: -; CDR3 DNA: TGTGCCATCAAGAGAAATCTGAACACTGAAGCTTTCTTT; CDR3 protein: CAIKRNLNTEAFF
J gene: TRBJ1-5; clone size: -; V gene: TRBV30; D gene: -; CDR3 DNA: TGTGCCTGGAGTAGGTTACAGGCGAGTCAGCCCCAGCATTTT; CDR3 protein: CAWSRLQASQPQHF
J gene: TRBJ2-1; clone size: once; V gene: TRBV6-1; D gene: -; CDR3 DNA: TGTGCCTCCCACGTCGGGGCAGGTCGGTCATCTCAGTTCTTC; CDR3 protein: CASHVGAGRSSQFF
J gene: TRBJ2-4; clone size: -; V gene: TRBV7-2; D gene: -; CDR3 DNA: TGTGCCAGCAGCATGTCCCAGGGGTCGGGCAAAAACATTCAGTACTTC; CDR3 protein: CASSMSQGSGKNIQYF
J gene: TRBJ1-1; clone size: -; V gene: TRBV6-1; D gene: -; CDR3 DNA: TGTGCCAGCGAGGACAGCTTGAACACTGAAGCTTTCTTT; CDR3 protein: CASEDSLNTEAFF
J gene: TRBJ2-2; clone size: -; V gene: TRBV6-1; D gene: TRBD2; CDR3 DNA: TGTGCCAGCAGAAGAGGGCGGGAGGAGACCGGGGAGCTGTTTTTT; CDR3 protein: CASRRGREETGELFF
J gene: TRBJ2-3; clone size: -; V gene: TRBV18; D gene: -; CDR3 DNA: TGTGCCAGCTCCCCGCGGGGCACAGATACGCAGTATTTT; CDR3 protein: CASSPRGTDTQYF
J gene: TRBJ1-1; clone size: -; V gene: TRBV28; D gene: TRBD1; CDR3 DNA: TGTGCCAGCAGTTTGGGACAGGGTGAAGCTTTCTTT; CDR3 protein: CASSLGQGEAFF
J gene: TRBJ2-3; clone size: -; V gene: TRBV6-5; D gene: TRBD1; CDR3 DNA: TGTGCCAGCAGCCCACAGGGGCCCTTAGATACGCAGTATTTT; CDR3 protein: CASSPQGPLDTQYF
J gene: TRBJ1-1; clone size: -; V gene: TRBV21-1; D gene: -; CDR3 DNA: TGTGCCAGCAGCAAAGGGGGCAGGGGGAGCACTGAAGCTTTCTTT; CDR3 protein: CASSKGGRGSTEAFF
J gene: TRBJ2-1; clone size: -; V gene: TRBV2; D gene: TRBD2; CDR3 DNA: TGTGCCAGCAGTCGGGAGGCTTCCTCCTACAATGAGCAGTTCTTC; CDR3 protein: CASSREASSYNEQFF
J gene: TRBJ1-5; clone size: -; V gene: TRBV30; D gene: -; CDR3 DNA: TGTGCCTGGAGTCGGTTAAGCAATCAGCCCCAGCATTTT; CDR3 protein: CAWSRLSNQPQHF
J gene: TRBJ1-5; clone size: -; V gene: TRBV11-2; D gene: -; CDR3 DNA: TGTGCCAGCAGCTTAAGCGGTCAGCCCCAGCATTTT; CDR3 protein: CASSLSGQPQHF
J gene: TRBJ2-7; clone size: once; V gene: TRBV23-1; D gene: -; CDR3 DNA: TGCGCCAGCAGTCAATCGGGGACGCATCTGGGTTTTGGCTATCCCTACGAGCAGTACTTC; CDR3 protein: CASSQSGTHLGFGYPYEQYF
J gene: TRBJ2-1; clone size: -; V gene: TRBV11-2; D gene: TRBD1; CDR3 DNA: TGTGCCAGCAGCTTATCCCGGGACAGCAAGTTCTTC; CDR3 protein: CASSLSRDSKFF
J gene: TRBJ2-3; clone size: -; V gene: TRBV27; D gene: -; CDR3 DNA: TGTGCCAGCGCTAGGAGAGGGGAGGTTACGCAGTATTTT; CDR3 protein: CASARRGEVTQYF
J gene: TRBJ2-7; clone size: few; V gene: TRBV25-1; D gene: -; CDR3 DNA: TGTGCCAGCAGTGCCCACCGTAACGAGCAGTACTTC; CDR3 protein: CASSAHRNEQYF
J gene: TRBJ2-1; clone size: -; V gene: TRBV7-3; D gene: TRBD2; CDR3 DNA: TGTGCCAGCAGCTTATCTAGCGGGAGTTGGGGTGAGCAGTTCTTC; CDR3 protein: CASSLSSGSWGEQFF
J gene: TRBJ2-1; clone size: -; V gene: TRBV11-2; D gene: TRBD2; CDR3 DNA: TGTGCCAGCAGCTCGCTAGCGGGAGGCCGAGAGCAGTTCTTC; CDR3 protein: CASSSLAGGREQFF
J gene: TRBJ2-1; clone size: -; V gene: TRBV19; D gene: TRBD2; CDR3 DNA: TGTGCCAGTAGTATAGGTCTAGCGGGAGGGGAAGAGCAGTTCTTC; CDR3 protein: CASSIGLAGGEEQFF
J gene: TRBJ1-1; clone size: -; V gene: TRBV5-1; D gene: -; CDR3 DNA: TGCGCCAGCAACCCCTCTTCGGGCACTGAAGCTTTCTTT; CDR3 protein: CASNPSSGTEAFF
J gene: TRBJ1-1; clone size: -; V gene: TRBV10-3; D gene: -; CDR3 DNA: TGTGCCATCAGTGGAACATCGAACACTGAAGCTTTCTTT; CDR3 protein: CAISGTSNTEAFF
J gene: TRBJ2-1; clone size: -; V gene: TRBV7-9; D gene: -; CDR3 DNA: TGTGCCAGCAGTCTAACCAGCGGCTACAATGAGCAGTTCTTC; CDR3 protein: CASSLTSGYNEQFF
J gene: TRBJ1-3; clone size: -; V gene: TRBV7-2; D gene: TRBD1; CDR3 DNA: TGTGCCAGCTCGCGCACAGGGGGCTCTGGAAACACCATATATTTT; CDR3 protein: CASSRTGGSGNTIYF
J gene: TRBJ1-1; clone size: -; V gene: TRBV28; D gene: -; CDR3 DNA: TGTGCCAGCAGAGACAGCAAAGTTGAAGCTTTCTTT; CDR3 protein: CASRDSKVEAFF
J gene: TRBJ1-5; clone size: -; V gene: TRBV19; D gene: -; CDR3 DNA: TGTGCCAGTAGTATGGTGGGGAATCAGCCCCAGCATTTT; CDR3 protein: CASSMVGNQPQHF
J gene: TRBJ1-5; clone size: -; V gene: TRBV19; D gene: -; CDR3 DNA: TGTGCCAGTGGAAGGGGGACACTTAGCAATCAGCCCCAGCATTTT; CDR3 protein: CASGRGTLSNQPQHF
J gene: TRBJ1-5; clone size: -; V gene: TRBV28; D gene: -; CDR3 DNA: TGTGCCACCCGGGGGGCCCTTCCCTATAGCAATCAGCCCCAGCATTTT; CDR3 protein: CATRGALPYSNQPQHF
J gene: TRBJ2-7; clone size: -; V gene: TRBV11-2; D gene: TRBD2; CDR3 DNA: TGTGCCAGCAGCTTAGGACTAGCGGGACACGAGCAGTACTTC; CDR3 protein: CASSLGLAGHEQYF
J gene: TRBJ1-4; clone size: once; V gene: TRBV28; D gene: -; CDR3 DNA: TGTGCCAGCAGTACGGGGGCGGCTGAAAAACTGTTTTTT; CDR3 protein: CASSTGAAEKLFF
J gene: TRBJ2-5; clone size: -; V gene: TRBV5-6; D gene: -; CDR3 DNA: TGTGCCAGCAGCTTGGGGGACGAAAAGACCCAGTACTTC; CDR3 protein: CASSLGDEKTQYF
J gene: TRBJ2-2; clone size: -; V gene: TRBV7-9; D gene: -; CDR3 DNA: TGTGCCAGCAGCTTAGCCCGGCCGACCGGGGAGCTGTTTTTT; CDR3 protein: CASSLARPTGELFF
J gene: TRBJ1-2; clone size: -; V gene: TRBV21-1; D gene: -; CDR3 DNA: TGTGCCAGCAGCAATGGACAGCCTAACTATGGCTACACCTTC; CDR3 protein: CASSNGQPNYGYTF
J gene: TRBJ1-1; clone size: -; V gene: TRBV2; D gene: TRBD1; CDR3 DNA: TGTGCCAGCAGTGGGCAGGGGGCCGGGAACACTGAAGCTTTCTTT; CDR3 protein: CASSGQGAGNTEAFF
J gene: TRBJ1-1; clone size: -; V gene: TRBV29-1; D gene: TRBD1; CDR3 DNA: TGCAGCGCACACAGGGGATCCAACACTGAAGCTTTCTTT; CDR3 protein: CSAHRGSNTEAFF
J gene: TRBJ2-3; clone size: -; V gene: TRBV7-2; D gene: TRBD2; CDR3 DNA: TGTGCCAGCAGCTTCCGACTAGCGGGAGGGCCTGATACGCAGTATTTT; CDR3 protein: CASSFRLAGGPDTQYF